The 20 T cell receptor beta chains given below trace back to one sample, sequenced in a study of blood T cell repertoires in COVID-19. Assay used: immunoSEQ multiplex PCR; TCRdb lists only in-frame clones, some missing. The table includes roughly 190,000 clones, 65% to 85% detected once. The material sequenced was peripheral blood. Receptors were obtained from a man aged 45-60 years with active or convalescent COVID-19.

This sequence joins TRBV5-4 and TRBJ2-6, with TRBD2 identical over 7 bases. V lost 2 bases to trimming and J lost 9 bases; unmatched junction nucleotides: 2. Germline V gene data show CDR1 as SGHNT and CDR2 as YYREEE (reference sequence). The CDR3 contains 13 residues. CDR3 DNA: TGTGCCAGCAGCTTCAGCGGGATCAACGTCCTGACTTTC. It encodes CASSFSGINVLTF.

The chain recombines TRBV24-1 with TRBJ2-2; D ambiguous. This CDR3 contains 14 residues. Trimming removed 4 bases at V and 1 base at J, with 6 bases between. Germline CDR1 KGHDR, CDR2 SFDVKD. Here the CDR3 reads CATSENGNTGELFF. CDR3 nucleotide sequence: TGTGCCACCAGTGAAAACGGGAACACCGGGGAGCTGTTTTTT.

In this sample, this clone turned up once. The CDR3 nucleotides are TGTGCCAGCAGTTACTACCTGGACAGGGTCCCCTACGAGCAGTACTTC. The encoded protein is CASSYYLDRVPYEQYF. The chain carries TRBV6-6 and TRBJ2-7, with 8 bases fitting TRBD1. J gave up 2 bases and V 1 base, and 7 bases lay outside the gene matches. The germline V gene has CDR1 MNHNY and CDR2 SVGAGI (reference sequence). This CDR3 is 16 amino acids long.

The chain joins TRBV4-2 to TRBJ1-5; D might be TRBD1 (6 bases). V lost 1 base to trimming and J lost 7 bases, with 11 bases between them. Looked up from germline, CDR1 is LGHNA and CDR2 is YNFKEQ. The CDR3 is made up of 14 amino acids. This CDR3 is CASSQGTVFQPQHF. The DNA for the CDR3 is TGTGCCAGCAGCCAAGGGACAGTGTTCCAGCCCCAGCATTTT.

This rearrangement joins TRBV25-1 to TRBJ2-3, with D perhaps matching TRBD2 (5 bases). V was shortened by 4 bases and J by 2 bases, with 13 bases between the two germline ends. The V gene's germline CDR1 is MGHDK and CDR2 SYGVNS. This CDR3 comprises 15 residues. CDR3 amino acids: CASSARGSNTDTQYF. The CDR3 DNA reads as TGTGCCAGCAGTGCGCGCGGGTCAAACACAGATACGCAGTATTTT.

The genes are TRBV7-6 and TRBJ2-3; 10 bases fit TRBD1. Germline CDR1 is SGHVS and CDR2 is FNYEAQ. The CDR3 length is 17 residues. V was clipped by 2 bases and J by 1 base; unmatched bases: 6. In DNA form, the CDR3 reads TGTGCCAGCAGCTTAAGAGGAGGGACAGGGGGCACAGATACGCAGTATTTT. It codes for CASSLRGGTGGTDTQYF.

The chain recombines TRBV29-1 with TRBJ1-1; TRBD1 matches at 8 bases. The CDR3 is 14 residues long. Looked up from germline, CDR1 is SQVTM and CDR2 is ANQGSEA. V shed 4 bases and J 5 bases; nucleotides not matched to a gene: 9. CDR3 bases: TGCAGCGTTGGGCTTACAGGGGGATTGACTGAAGCTTTCTTT. Amino acids: CSVGLTGGLTEAFF.

J is TRBJ1-1 and V is TRBV27; tentative D call: TRBD1 (6 bases). The CDR3 runs to 17 residues. V lost 5 bases and J 1 base, leaving 20 bases between the germline ends. Germline V CDR1 and CDR2: MNHEY, SMNVEV (reference sequence). This CDR3 is CASSPLVRTDQNTEAFF. The CDR3 coding sequence is TGTGCCAGCAGTCCTCTCGTACGGACAGACCAGAACACTGAAGCTTTCTTT.

This rearrangement joins TRBV19 to TRBJ2-3; possible D gene TRBD1, 5 bases. Germline CDR1 reads LNHDA; CDR2 reads SQIVND (reference sequence). The CDR3 is made up of 18 amino acids. With 7 bases removed from V and 4 bases from J, the gap between germline ends came to 27 bases. The CDR3 DNA sequence: TGTGCCAGTATCGCCATTCGGGCATACCAGGGCCCCGCAGATACGCAGTATTTT. Residues: CASIAIRAYQGPADTQYF.

The J gene is TRBJ1-3, the V gene TRBV12-3 or TRBV12-4; unclear D gene. This CDR3 has 13 residues. Trimming removed 9 bases from V and 0 bases from J, with 9 bases in between. The CDR3 here is CARKAGSGNTIYF. The CDR3 DNA follows: TGTGCCAGGAAGGCGGGCTCTGGAAACACCATATATTTT.

The chain is built from TRBV5-8 and TRBJ1-3; D ambiguous. CDR3 length: 15 residues. Trimming removed 0 bases at V and 0 bases at J, with 7 bases between. Germline CDR1 reads SGHTS; CDR2 reads YDEGEE. The CDR3 DNA is TGTGCCAGCAGCTTGGAACCTAGCTCTGGAAACACCATATATTTT. Its protein product is CASSLEPSSGNTIYF.

The table lists this clone with a count of one. V and J are TRBV2 and TRBJ1-3, with 11 bases identical to TRBD1. The germline CDR1 and CDR2 sequences are SNHLY and FYNNEI. V shed 5 bases, J shed 3 bases, and the junction held 3 bases outside the gene matches. The length of the CDR3 is 15 residues. Here the CDR3 DNA reads TGTGCCAGCAGTACGGACAGGGGGCTTGGAAACACCATATATTTT. This encodes CASSTDRGLGNTIYF.

The chain recombines TRBV28 with TRBJ1-5, with D unresolved. V gave up 8 bases and J gave up 2 bases, with 10 bases separating them. This CDR3 contains 13 residues. Germline-derived CDR1 and CDR2 are MDHEN and SYDVKM. The CDR3 here is CASGRVRNQPQHF. The CDR3 DNA reads TGTGCCAGCGGCCGGGTCCGCAATCAGCCCCAGCATTTT.

J is TRBJ1-5 and V is TRBV6-2 or TRBV6-3; D unresolved. With 2 bases removed from V and 4 bases from J, the gap between germline ends came to 9 bases. CDR1 and CDR2 (germline): MNHEY, SVGEGT. The length of the CDR3 is 14 residues. CDR3 amino acids: CASSYRRDNQPQHF. In nucleotides, the CDR3 is TGTGCCAGCAGTTACCGGCGGGATAATCAGCCCCAGCATTTT.

The chain links TRBV12-3 or TRBV12-4 to TRBJ2-5; D unclear. Trimming took off 5 bases at V and 4 bases at J, with 5 bases between the two ends. The CDR3 length is 11 residues. The CDR3 spells CASSPRETQYF. The DNA of the CDR3 is TGTGCCAGCAGTCCCAGAGAGACCCAGTACTTC.

V usage is TRBV3-1 (or the pseudogene TRBV3-2) and J usage is TRBJ2-7, with 7 bases fitting TRBD2. With V trimmed by 4 bases and J by 2 bases, 20 bases remained unmatched. The CDR3 consists of 19 residues. The germline CDR1 and CDR2 sequences are LGHDT and YNNKEL (reference sequence). CDR3 sequence: CASSRPPLLAPQHPYEQYF. The CDR3 DNA reads TGTGCCAGCAGCCGCCCACCCCTACTAGCGCCCCAGCACCCCTACGAGCAGTACTTC.

The rearrangement uses TRBV4-3 and TRBJ1-1; possibly TRBD1 for D (5 bases). Germline CDR1 LGHNA, CDR2 YSLEER. The germline V and J ends were trimmed by 1 base and 10 bases, with 10 bases remaining between them. This CDR3 spans 12 amino acids. The CDR3 reads CASSQASGSAFF. CDR3 DNA sequence: TGCGCCAGCAGCCAAGCGTCAGGGTCAGCTTTCTTT.

V and J are TRBV4-1 and TRBJ1-4, with D tentatively TRBD1 (5 bases). CDR1 is MGHRA and CDR2 is YSYEKL in the germline V gene. Trimming took 0 bases from V and 5 from J, leaving 16 bases between them. This CDR3 contains 17 residues. CDR3 nucleotides: TGCGCCAGCAGCCAAGATATTAATGGAGCAGGGAATGAAAAACTGTTTTTT. Translated: CASSQDINGAGNEKLFF.

This clone has only a few counts. The chain joins TRBV9 to TRBJ1-3; 7 bases map to TRBD1. Per germline, CDR1 SGDLS and CDR2 YYNGEE. V lost 4 bases and J lost 0; bases outside the gene matches: 7. The CDR3 length is 16 residues. In DNA, the CDR3 is TGTGCCAGCAGCATCGGGACAGCTCTCTCTGGAAACACCATATATTTT. As protein: CASSIGTALSGNTIYF.

This chain connects TRBV28 to TRBJ1-2; the match to TRBD1 covers 7 bases. Trimming took 2 bases from V and 5 from J; bases not matched to a gene: 14. The CDR3 totals 17 residues. Germline CDR1 reads MDHEN; CDR2 reads SYDVKM. As DNA, the CDR3 is TGTGCCAGCAGTTTACCGATAAGCAGGACAGGAGCTTATGGCTACACCTTC. Translating gives CASSLPISRTGAYGYTF.